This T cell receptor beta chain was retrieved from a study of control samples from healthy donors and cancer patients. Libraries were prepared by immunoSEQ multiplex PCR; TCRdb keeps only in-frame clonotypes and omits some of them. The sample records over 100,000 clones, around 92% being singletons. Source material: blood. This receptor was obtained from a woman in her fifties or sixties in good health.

CDR3 protein: CASTQGTSNYGYTF. For the CDR3, the DNA is TGCGCCAGCACCCAGGGGACGTCTAACTATGGCTACACCTTC. The rearrangement joins TRBV5-1 to TRBJ1-2; possibly TRBD1 for D (6 bases). The CDR3 is made up of 14 amino acids. The V gene lost 6 bases and the J gene lost 0 bases, with 12 bases spanning the gap. Germline CDR1 reads SGHRS; CDR2 reads YFSETQ.